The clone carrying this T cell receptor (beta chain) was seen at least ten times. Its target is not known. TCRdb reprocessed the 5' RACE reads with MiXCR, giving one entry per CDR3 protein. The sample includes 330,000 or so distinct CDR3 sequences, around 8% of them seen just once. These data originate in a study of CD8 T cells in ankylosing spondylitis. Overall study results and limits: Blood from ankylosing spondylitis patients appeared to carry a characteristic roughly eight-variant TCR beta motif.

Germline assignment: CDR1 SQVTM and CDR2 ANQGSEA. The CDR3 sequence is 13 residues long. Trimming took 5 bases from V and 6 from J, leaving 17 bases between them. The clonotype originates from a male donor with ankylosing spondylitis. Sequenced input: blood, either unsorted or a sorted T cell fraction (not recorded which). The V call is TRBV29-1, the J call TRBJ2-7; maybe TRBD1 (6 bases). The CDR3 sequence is CSVNPRQAGEQYF. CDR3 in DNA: TGCAGCGTTAACCCTCGACAGGCCGGCGAGCAGTACTTC.